Listed below are T cell receptor beta chains from one sample, sequenced in a study of cytomegalovirus exposure and HLA in healthy donors. The protocol was immunoSEQ multiplex PCR, while the TCRdb copy is restricted to in-frame clones and leaves out a portion. The table records 90,000 to 150,000 clones, 86% of them present only once. The sequencing input was PBMCs. The receptors were sampled from a man between 18 and 29 years old in good health and CMV-seronegative. Each CDR3 is given with its conserved first and last residue. Fields, in order: J gene, clone size, V gene, D gene, CDR3 DNA, CDR3 protein. The D gene is left open where the match is weak. A row's size may be missing; if present it is once, few, many or a size class.

TRBJ1-2	-	TRBV6-4	TRBD1	TGTGCCAGCACCGCTCCCGGACAGGGTACGGACTATGGCTACACCTTC	CASTAPGQGTDYGYTF
TRBJ2-7	-	TRBV19	TRBD2	TGTGCCAGTAGTATAGCTAGCGGGGACTACGAGCAGTACTTC	CASSIASGDYEQYF
TRBJ2-7	-	TRBV4-1	TRBD2	TGCGCCAGCAGCCCTGGGACTAGCGGCGAGGGGGTGCAGTACTTC	CASSPGTSGEGVQYF
TRBJ2-5	-	TRBV20-1	-	TGCAGTGCTTCAGGGCAAGAGACCCAGTACTTC	CSASGQETQYF
TRBJ2-1	-	TRBV7-8	-	TGTGCCAGCAGCTTAGTCAACAGGGAGAATGAGCAGTTCTTC	CASSLVNRENEQFF
TRBJ2-7	-	TRBV7-8	TRBD1	TGTGCCAGCAGCTTTAGAGACAGGGGTGGTAGGTACGAGCAGTACTTC	CASSFRDRGGRYEQYF
TRBJ1-2	-	TRBV30	TRBD1	TGTGCCTGGCACACTGGGACAGGGGCTGTTGGCTACACCTTC	CAWHTGTGAVGYTF
TRBJ2-3	-	TRBV30	-	TGTGCCTGGAGTTCATACCGGGCAGATACGCAGTATTTT	CAWSSYRADTQYF
TRBJ1-5	-	TRBV2	TRBD1	TGTGCCAGCAGTGAAGGTTTCCCGGGACAGTCCTATCAGCCCCAGCATTTT	CASSEGFPGQSYQPQHF
TRBJ1-2	-	TRBV5-4	TRBD1	TGTGCCAGCAGCTTGTTGGACAGGGGTAACTATGGCTACACCTTC	CASSLLDRGNYGYTF
TRBJ2-1	-	TRBV6-1	-	TGTGCCAGCAGCGCCCGCGGGCAGTTCTTC	CASSARGQFF
TRBJ1-1	-	TRBV14	-	TGTGCCAGCAGCCAACGCCGCGGCGTTGGCACTGAAGCTTTCTTT	CASSQRRGVGTEAFF
TRBJ1-1	few	TRBV5-1	-	TGCGCCAGCAGGGGCAGTATGAACACTGAAGCTTTCTTT	CASRGSMNTEAFF
TRBJ2-2	-	TRBV5-4	-	TGTGCCAGCAGCTTCCCTAGAACCGGGGAGCTGTTTTTT	CASSFPRTGELFF
TRBJ2-3	-	TRBV6-4	-	TGTGCCAGCAGTGAGAGTAGCAGGGCCACAGATACGCAGTATTTT	CASSESSRATDTQYF
TRBJ1-2	-	TRBV6-5	-	TGTGCCAGCAGCTCTCACGAAGCAGGTCCTTATGGCTACACCTTC	CASSSHEAGPYGYTF
TRBJ1-4	-	TRBV5-6	-	TGTGCCAGCAGCTCTGGGGGCAATGAAAAACTGTTTTTT	CASSSGGNEKLFF
TRBJ2-7	once	TRBV5-1	TRBD1	TGCGCCAGCAGCCTCGGACAGGGGGCCTCCTACGAGCAGTACTTC	CASSLGQGASYEQYF
TRBJ2-3	once	TRBV5-1	TRBD2	TGCGCCAGCAGCTTGGCCGGGCCTAGCGGGGGCACAGATACGCAGTATTTT	CASSLAGPSGGTDTQYF
TRBJ2-6	-	TRBV7-2	TRBD1	TGTGCCAGCAGAGGACAGGGCGCCGTCTCTGGGGCCAACGTCCTGACTTTC	CASRGQGAVSGANVLTF
TRBJ1-5	-	TRBV27	-	TGTGCCAGCAGTTTATTCGGGTTGAGCAATCAGCCCCAGCATTTT	CASSLFGLSNQPQHF
TRBJ2-7	-	TRBV7-2	TRBD2	TGTGCCAGCAGCTTAACTACTAGCGGGGGACGGAGCTACGAGCAGTACTTC	CASSLTTSGGRSYEQYF
TRBJ2-5	-	TRBV27	TRBD1	TGTGCCAGCAGTCGCTCTCTCGGGACAGGGGCAGAGACCCAGTACTTC	CASSRSLGTGAETQYF
TRBJ2-3	-	TRBV18	TRBD2	TGTGCCAGCTCACCGGGAGGGTGGCTAGCGGCTAGCACAGATACGCAGTATTTT	CASSPGGWLAASTDTQYF
TRBJ2-3	once	TRBV2	TRBD1	TGTGCCAGCAGTAGGGACAGCTTGAGCACAGATACGCAGTATTTT	CASSRDSLSTDTQYF
TRBJ2-1	-	TRBV10-3	TRBD2	TGTGCCATCAGTGGGGAGGGGACCTACAATGAGCAGTTCTTC	CAISGEGTYNEQFF
TRBJ1-4	-	TRBV14	-	TGTGCCAGCAGCCAATTCCGGGGATCTGAAAAACTGTTTTTT	CASSQFRGSEKLFF
TRBJ1-1	-	TRBV6-5	-	TGTGCCAGCAGTTACCGGGGGGGGACGGCTTTCTTT	CASSYRGGTAFF
TRBJ2-5	-	TRBV5-1	-	TGCGCCAGCAGCGAACTCCCCGGCGGAGAGACCCAGTACTTC	CASSELPGGETQYF
TRBJ2-7	few	TRBV27	TRBD1	TGTGCCAGTCGTCCTCCGGGACAGCTCTCCTACGAGCAGTACTTC	CASRPPGQLSYEQYF
TRBJ2-7	-	TRBV6-1	-	TGTGCCAGCAGTGGGGTAGCCAGCTCCTACGAGCAGTACTTC	CASSGVASSYEQYF
TRBJ2-3	-	TRBV6-1	-	TGTGCCAGCAGAGGGCAGGGTACAGATACGCAGTATTTT	CASRGQGTDTQYF
TRBJ2-1	-	TRBV7-9	TRBD2	TGTGCCAGCAGCCCGGCGGCTAGCGGGAGAAAGGATGAGCAGTTCTTC	CASSPAASGRKDEQFF
TRBJ1-5	-	TRBV6-5	-	TGTGCCAGCAGGGGGGGAGGGGGACAGCCCCAGCATTTT	CASRGGGGQPQHF
TRBJ2-3	-	TRBV10-3	TRBD1	TGTGCCATCGGGGACAGGGCTAGCACAGATACGCAGTATTTT	CAIGDRASTDTQYF
TRBJ1-6	-	TRBV7-5	-	TGTGCCAGAAGCTCCAATGGGGGGACAGGGGGCTCCTATAATTCACCCCTCCACTTT	CARSSNGGTGGSYNSPLHF
TRBJ2-1	-	TRBV14	TRBD2	TGTGCCAGCAGCAGAACTAGCGGGAGGGCCAATGAGCAGTTCTTC	CASSRTSGRANEQFF
TRBJ1-4	once	TRBV5-1	TRBD1	TGCGCCAGCAGCCCCGGGACAGCAACCTTAAATGAAAAACTGTTTTTT	CASSPGTATLNEKLFF
TRBJ2-1	-	TRBV28	TRBD1	TGTGCCAGCAGTTTACGGGACAGGGGCGGGGCGGGAGGCTCCTACAATGAGCAGTTCTTC	CASSLRDRGGAGGSYNEQFF
TRBJ2-7	-	TRBV19	TRBD1	TGTGCCAGTAGTGGGACAGATCCTTTAGAGCAGTACTTC	CASSGTDPLEQYF
TRBJ2-2	-	TRBV9	TRBD1	TGTGCCAGCAGCCACCCCCGGACAGGGGGCACCGGGGAGCTGTTTTTT	CASSHPRTGGTGELFF
TRBJ1-5	-	TRBV6-5	-	TGTGCCAGCAGTTACTCAGGGGAAGAGCAGCCCCAGCATTTT	CASSYSGEEQPQHF
TRBJ1-4	-	TRBV30	-	TGTGCCTGCCAAGGGGTGTTTGAAAAACTGTTTTTT	CACQGVFEKLFF
TRBJ2-7	-	TRBV5-6	TRBD2	TGTGCCAGCAGCTCGGGAGGGACCTACGAGCAGTACTTC	CASSSGGTYEQYF
TRBJ2-7	-	TRBV30	-	TGTGCCTGGAGTGCAGGCAAATCTTGGTCCTACGAGCAGTACTTC	CAWSAGKSWSYEQYF
TRBJ1-2	-	TRBV7-2	-	TGTGCCAGCAGCTTAGTTCCCCCCCAGATCGGGTTTCACTATGGCTACACCTTC	CASSLVPPQIGFHYGYTF
TRBJ2-7	-	TRBV5-1	-	TGCGCCAGCAGCCGAGGTGACAGTTACGAGCAGTACTTC	CASSRGDSYEQYF
TRBJ2-2	-	TRBV10-3	-	TGTGCCTCCGAGGCAGGGGCCGGGGAGCTGTTTTTT	CASEAGAGELFF
TRBJ1-2	-	TRBV15	-	TGTGCCACCAGCGACGGGCGGGCTAACTATGGCTACACCTTC	CATSDGRANYGYTF
TRBJ2-2	-	TRBV6-5	TRBD1	TGTGCCAGCAGTTTGGACAGGTGGGGCACCGGGGAGCTGTTTTTT	CASSLDRWGTGELFF
TRBJ2-5	-	TRBV30	TRBD2	TGTGCCTGGATGGGGGGGACTAGCGGGAAGCGGGGAGAGACCCAGTACTTC	CAWMGGTSGKRGETQYF
TRBJ2-7	-	TRBV5-6	TRBD1	TGTGCCAGCAGCTATCAACCGGGACAGCACTACGAGCAGTACTTC	CASSYQPGQHYEQYF
TRBJ2-7	-	TRBV7-9	-	TGTGCCAGCAGCTTAGCAGAAGGGGGGGGCGAGCAGTACTTC	CASSLAEGGGEQYF
TRBJ2-7	few	TRBV4-1	TRBD1	TGCGCCAGCAGCCAAGAAACAGGGGGCTACGAGCAGTACTTC	CASSQETGGYEQYF
TRBJ1-4	-	TRBV30	-	TGTGCCTGGAGTAATCGCGGAGGATGGGGAGAAAAACTGTTTTTT	CAWSNRGGWGEKLFF